A selection of T cell receptor beta chains follows, all from one sample in a study of neurological immune-mediated disorders. Each CDR3 protein gets one entry after TCRdb re-called the 5' RACE reads with MiXCR. The sample records 72,000 or so distinct CDR3 sequences, 15% to 20% being singletons. Sequencing input: PBMCs. All receptors come from a woman aged 40 to 55 in good health. The CDR3 runs from the conserved cysteine through the conserved F or W. A D gene is named only where the DNA matches it firmly. Clone size is given for some rows only: seen once, a few or many times, or a class if the clone is expanded.

D gene	V gene	clone size	J gene	CDR3 protein	CDR3 DNA
NA	TRBV4-3	many	TRBJ2-1	CASSHSDLGNNEQFF	TGCGCCAGCAGTCACAGTGATTTGGGAAACAATGAGCAGTTCTTC
TRBD2	TRBV7-2	many	TRBJ2-3	CASSSRPGLAGSGDTQYF	TGTGCCAGCAGCTCCCGACCGGGACTAGCGGGGTCGGGGGATACGCAGTATTTT
NA	TRBV5-1	few	TRBJ2-3	CASSLDRAGSTDTQYF	TGCGCCAGCAGCTTGGACCGGGCTGGCAGCACAGATACGCAGTATTTT
NA	TRBV6-1	many	TRBJ2-2	CASSEFQGPGELFF	TGTGCCAGCAGTGAATTTCAGGGTCCCGGGGAGCTGTTTTTT
NA	TRBV5-1	many	TRBJ1-6	CASSPGTHNSPLHF	TGCGCCAGCAGCCCTGGGACACATAATTCACCCCTCCACTTT
NA	TRBV7-2	many	TRBJ2-7	CASSLDHYEQYF	TGTGCCAGCAGCTTAGACCACTACGAGCAGTACTTC
TRBD2	TRBV5-4	NA	TRBJ2-7	CASSPGTSGPDMNF	TGTGCCAGCAGCCCCGGGACTAGCGGTCCTGATATGAACTTC
NA	TRBV6-2/TRBV6-3	many	TRBJ2-5	CASRVTGNQETQYF	TGTGCCAGCAGAGTTACGGGAAACCAAGAGACCCAGTACTTC
TRBD2	TRBV20-1	many	TRBJ2-5	CSARAGGGETQYF	TGCAGTGCACGGGCGGGGGGGGGAGAGACCCAGTACTTC
NA	TRBV30	few	TRBJ2-3	CAWSAPLGDTQYF	TGTGCCTGGAGTGCCCCACTAGGAGATACGCAGTATTTT
NA	TRBV29-1	many	TRBJ1-3	CSVEDGNTGNTIYF	TGCAGCGTTGAAGATGGGAACACTGGAAACACCATATATTTT
TRBD1	TRBV29-1	many	TRBJ2-3	CSVERGRSDTQYF	TGCAGCGTTGAGAGGGGGCGGTCAGATACGCAGTATTTT
NA	TRBV20-1	many	TRBJ1-1	CSARDQALEAFF	TGCAGTGCTAGAGATCAGGCGCTTGAAGCTTTCTTT
TRBD2	TRBV10-3	many	TRBJ2-1	CAISGNLAGGKNEQFF	TGTGCCATCAGTGGAAACCTAGCGGGGGGTAAAAATGAGCAGTTCTTC
NA	TRBV28	many	TRBJ2-3	CASSTEVITDTQYF	TGTGCCAGCAGTACCGAGGTGATCACAGATACGCAGTATTTT
NA	TRBV12-3/TRBV12-4	few	TRBJ1-5	CASSFWDFVSVQPQHF	TGTGCCAGCAGTTTCTGGGACTTTGTGTCGGTTCAGCCCCAGCATTTT